This TCR beta chain was captured by sequencing in a study of type 1 and type 2 diabetes patients. Whole-study context: The cohort mixed type 1 diabetes, type 2 diabetes and nondiabetic donors. Study results and limitations: Type 2 diabetes and control V and J usage correlated highly, about 0.97. A median of one highly-expanded CD4+ clone, covering about 4% of reads, occurred in type 2 diabetes.

The germline V and J ends were trimmed by 9 bases and 1 base, with 21 bases remaining between them. This CDR3 region has 17 residues. Germline V CDR1 and CDR2: SGHTA, FQGNSA. PCR was run on genomic DNA. Multiplex PCR with 30 forward and 13 reverse primers amplified the TCR beta CDR3. A single record per CDR3 protein comes from TCRdb applying MiXCR to the multiplex PCR reads. The sample holds fewer than 350,000 distinct CDR3 sequences; roughly 44% are singletons and the top ten take approximately 14%. For this clonotype: Its specificity is not known.

Sequenced sample: peripheral blood mononuclear cells (PBMCs). The clonotype was recovered from a man younger than 35 with type 2 diabetes. This chain uses TRBV7-2 with TRBJ1-4; tentative D call: TRBD1 (6 bases). This CDR3 is CASTSVGRGLTNEKLFF. CDR3 DNA: TGTGCCAGTACCTCGGTCGGCAGGGGATTAACTAATGAAAAACTGTTTTTT.